The text below deals with one T cell receptor (beta chain). This entry comes from a study of blood T cell repertoires in COVID-19. The data were produced by immunoSEQ multiplex PCR, yet TCRdb's version contains in-frame clones alone and is incomplete. The sample holds some 400,000 clones, approximately 90% seen once. The CDR3 is 16 amino acids. With 6 bases clipped from V and 1 base from J, the junction kept 4 bases outside the gene matches. Germline values: CDR1 SEHNR, CDR2 FQNEAQ (reference sequence). The sequenced sample was PBMCs or T cells enriched from blood (not recorded which). The chain uses TRBV7-9 and TRBJ2-3, with TRBD2 matching 13 bases. This TCR came from a woman between 35 and 50 years old who had been exposed to COVID-19. This CDR3 is CASRRTSGGGTDTQYF. The CDR3, as DNA: TGTGCCAGCAGAAGAACTAGCGGGGGGGGCACAGATACGCAGTATTTT. Supplemented by reference TRBV7-9 and TRBJ2-3, the full variable domain reads DTGVSQNPRHKITKRGQNVTFRCDPISEHNRLYWYRQTLGQGPEFLTYFQNEAQLEKSRLLSDRFSAERPKGSFSTLEIQRTEQGDSAMYLCASRRTSGGGTDTQYFGPGTRLTVL.